This T cell receptor (beta chain) was sequenced during a study of radiotherapy plus CTLA-4 blockade in lung cancer. Overall study: Objective response rate was over 15%; disease control rate, approximately 33%.

This CDR3 has 17 amino acids. Trimming cost V 0 bases and J 5 bases; bases outside gene matches: 7. Germline CDR1 and CDR2: LGHNA and YSLEER. The sample holds a few counts of this clone. Its target is not known. Profiling relied on immunoSEQ multiplex PCR, and the TCRdb table lists in-frame clones only, not all of them. This sample has approximately 28,000 clones, with approximately 80% found just once. Alongside CTLA-4 blockade with ipilimumab, patients with chemo-refractory metastatic non-small-cell lung cancer received focal radiation. The study, taken as a whole, reports: According to reports, early shifts in blood T cell clones, alongside interferon-beta, forecast response most accurately.

The source was peripheral blood, collected from a patient treated with radiotherapy plus ipilimumab. This chain connects TRBV4-3 to TRBJ2-7; 13 bases fit TRBD2. This clonotype originated in a human donor with non-small cell lung cancer that progressed on radiotherapy plus ipilimumab. The chain's CDR3 is CASSQDSLGLAGNEQYF. The CDR3 DNA sequence: TGCGCCAGCAGCCAAGATTCGCTGGGACTAGCGGGGAACGAGCAGTACTTC.